This TCR beta chain was obtained from a study of response to subunit inactivated influenza vaccine. A single record per CDR3 protein comes from TCRdb applying MiXCR to the RT-PCR reads. The table shows some 500,000 distinct CDR3 sequences, with 25% occurring only once. V was trimmed by 6 bases and J by 8 bases, leaving 21 bases between them. Germline CDR1 and CDR2: SGHDT and YYEEEE. CDR3 size: 16 residues. V usage is TRBV5-6 and J usage is TRBJ2-6; tentative D call: TRBD1 (5 bases). The source material was CD4+ T cells sorted from PBMCs, sampled approximately 5 days after vaccination. The source of this sequence is a middle-aged man who received an inactivated influenza vaccine. The CDR3 nucleotides read TGTGCCAGCACTATTGGGTGGACAAAAGCTTCCAACGTCCTGACTTTC. It specifies CASTIGWTKASNVLTF.